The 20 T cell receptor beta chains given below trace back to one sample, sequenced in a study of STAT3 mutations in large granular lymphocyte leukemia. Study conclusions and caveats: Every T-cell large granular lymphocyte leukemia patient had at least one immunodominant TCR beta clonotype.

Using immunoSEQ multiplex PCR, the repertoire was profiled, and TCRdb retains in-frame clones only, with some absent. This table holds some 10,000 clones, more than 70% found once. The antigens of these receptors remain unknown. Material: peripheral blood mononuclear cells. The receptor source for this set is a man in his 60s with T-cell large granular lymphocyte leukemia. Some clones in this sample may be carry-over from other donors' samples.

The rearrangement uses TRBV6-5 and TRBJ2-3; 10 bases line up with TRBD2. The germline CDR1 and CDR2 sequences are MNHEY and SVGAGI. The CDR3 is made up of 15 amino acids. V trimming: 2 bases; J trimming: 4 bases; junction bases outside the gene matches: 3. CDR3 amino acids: CASSYQSGRADTQYF. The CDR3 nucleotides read TGTGCCAGCAGTTACCAAAGCGGGAGGGCAGATACGCAGTATTTT.

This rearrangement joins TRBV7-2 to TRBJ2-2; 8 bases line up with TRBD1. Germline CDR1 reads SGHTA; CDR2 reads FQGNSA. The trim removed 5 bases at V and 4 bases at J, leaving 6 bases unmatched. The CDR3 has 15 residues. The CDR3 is CASSPGQDITGELFF. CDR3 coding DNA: TGTGCCAGCAGCCCGGGACAGGATATCACCGGGGAGCTGTTTTTT.

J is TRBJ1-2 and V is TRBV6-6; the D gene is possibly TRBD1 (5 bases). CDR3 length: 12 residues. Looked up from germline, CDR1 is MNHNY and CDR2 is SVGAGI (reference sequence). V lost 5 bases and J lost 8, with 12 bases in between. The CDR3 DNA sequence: TGTGCCAGCAGTACAGGCCCGTACGGCTACACCTTC. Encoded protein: CASSTGPYGYTF.

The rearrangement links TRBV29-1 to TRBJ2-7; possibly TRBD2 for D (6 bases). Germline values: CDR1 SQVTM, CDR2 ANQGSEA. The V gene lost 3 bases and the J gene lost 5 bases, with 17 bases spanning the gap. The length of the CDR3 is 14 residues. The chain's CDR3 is CSVDPFGAGNEQYF. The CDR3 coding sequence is TGCAGCGTTGATCCTTTCGGGGCGGGAAACGAGCAGTACTTC.

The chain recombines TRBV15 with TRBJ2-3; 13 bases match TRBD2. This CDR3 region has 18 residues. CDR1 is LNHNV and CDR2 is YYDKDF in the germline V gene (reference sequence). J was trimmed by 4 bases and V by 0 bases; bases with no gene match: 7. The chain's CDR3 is CATSRDRTSGRSADTQYF. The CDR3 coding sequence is TGTGCCACCAGCAGAGATCGGACTAGCGGGAGAAGTGCAGATACGCAGTATTTT.

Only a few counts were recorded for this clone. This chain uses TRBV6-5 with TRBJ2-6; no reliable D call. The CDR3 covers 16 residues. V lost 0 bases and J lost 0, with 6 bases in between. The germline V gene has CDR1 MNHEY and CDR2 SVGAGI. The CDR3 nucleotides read TGTGCCAGCAGTTACTCGATGGACTCTGGGGCCAACGTCCTGACTTTC. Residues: CASSYSMDSGANVLTF.

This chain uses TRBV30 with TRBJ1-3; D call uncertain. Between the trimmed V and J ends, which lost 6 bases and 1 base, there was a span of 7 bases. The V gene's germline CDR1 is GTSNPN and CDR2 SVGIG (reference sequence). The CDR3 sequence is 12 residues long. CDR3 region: CACRGSGNTIYF. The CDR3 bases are TGTGCCTGCCGGGGTTCTGGAAACACCATATATTTT.

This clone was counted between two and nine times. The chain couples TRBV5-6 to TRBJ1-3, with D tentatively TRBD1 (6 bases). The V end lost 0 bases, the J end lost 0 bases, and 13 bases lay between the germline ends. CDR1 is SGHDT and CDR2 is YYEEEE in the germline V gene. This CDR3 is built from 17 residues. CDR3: CASSLAGGGNSGNTIYF. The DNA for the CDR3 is TGTGCCAGCAGCTTGGCCGGGGGGGGCAACTCTGGAAACACCATATATTTT.

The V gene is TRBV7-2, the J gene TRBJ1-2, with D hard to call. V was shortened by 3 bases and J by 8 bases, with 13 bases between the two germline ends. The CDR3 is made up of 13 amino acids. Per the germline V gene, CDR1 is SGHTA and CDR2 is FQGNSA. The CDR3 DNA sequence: TGTGCCAGCAGCTTGGAAGGGAGGAGGGGCTACACCTTC. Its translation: CASSLEGRRGYTF.

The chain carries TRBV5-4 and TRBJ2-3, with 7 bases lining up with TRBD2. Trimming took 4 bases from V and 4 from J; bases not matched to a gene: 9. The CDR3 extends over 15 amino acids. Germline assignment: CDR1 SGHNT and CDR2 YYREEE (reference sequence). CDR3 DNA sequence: TGTGCCAGCAGCCCCTTGGGCGGGAGAGCAGATACGCAGTATTTT. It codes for CASSPLGGRADTQYF.

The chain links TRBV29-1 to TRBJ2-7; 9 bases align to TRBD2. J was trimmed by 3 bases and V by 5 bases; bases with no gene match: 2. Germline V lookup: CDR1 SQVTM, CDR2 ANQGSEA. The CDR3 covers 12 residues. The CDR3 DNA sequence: TGCAGCGTTCGTAGCGGGGGCTACGAGCAGTACTTC. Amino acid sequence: CSVRSGGYEQYF.

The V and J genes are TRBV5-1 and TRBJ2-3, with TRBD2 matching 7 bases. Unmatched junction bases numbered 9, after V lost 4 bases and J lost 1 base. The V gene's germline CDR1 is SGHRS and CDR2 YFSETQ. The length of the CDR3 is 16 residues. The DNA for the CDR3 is TGCGCCAGCAGCGTCGGTCCTAGCGGCGGCACAGATACGCAGTATTTT. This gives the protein CASSVGPSGGTDTQYF.

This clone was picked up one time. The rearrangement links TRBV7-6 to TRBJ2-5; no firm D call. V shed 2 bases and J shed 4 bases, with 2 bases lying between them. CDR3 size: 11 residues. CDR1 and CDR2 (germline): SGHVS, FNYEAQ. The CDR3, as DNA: TGTGCCAGCAGCTTATCAGAGACCCAGTACTTC. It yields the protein CASSLSETQYF.

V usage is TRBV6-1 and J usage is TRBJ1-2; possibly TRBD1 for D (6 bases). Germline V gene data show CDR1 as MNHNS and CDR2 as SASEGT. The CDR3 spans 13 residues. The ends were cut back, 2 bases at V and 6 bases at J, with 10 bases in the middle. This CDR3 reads CASSENRDDGYTF. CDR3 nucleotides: TGTGCCAGCAGTGAAAACAGGGACGATGGCTACACCTTC.

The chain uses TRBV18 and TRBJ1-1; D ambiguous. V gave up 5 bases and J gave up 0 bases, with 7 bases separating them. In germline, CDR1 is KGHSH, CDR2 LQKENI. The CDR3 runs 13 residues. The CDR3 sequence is CASSKGLNTEAFF. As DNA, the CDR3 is TGTGCCAGCTCAAAAGGGTTGAACACTGAAGCTTTCTTT.

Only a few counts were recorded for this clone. The CDR3 bases are TGTGCCAGCAGTGACGGGAGGCAGGGGCGTAAAAACATTCAGTACTTC. Its protein product is CASSDGRQGRKNIQYF. J is TRBJ2-4 and V is TRBV25-1, with a possible D match to TRBD2 (7 bases). V lost 3 bases to trimming and J lost 4 bases, with 16 bases between them. This CDR3 is built from 16 residues. Germline-derived CDR1 and CDR2 are MGHDK and SYGVNS.

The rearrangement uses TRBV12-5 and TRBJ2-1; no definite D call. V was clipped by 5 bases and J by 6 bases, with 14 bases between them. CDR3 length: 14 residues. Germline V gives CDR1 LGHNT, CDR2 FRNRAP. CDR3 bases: TGTGCTAGTGGTCCCCCAGGCGGCCTCAATGAGCAGTTCTTC. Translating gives CASGPPGGLNEQFF.

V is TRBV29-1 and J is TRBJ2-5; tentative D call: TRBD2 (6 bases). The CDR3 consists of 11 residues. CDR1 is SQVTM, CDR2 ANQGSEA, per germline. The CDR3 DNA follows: TGCACCGCCCAGCTAGCGGAGACCCAGTACTTC. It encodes CTAQLAETQYF.

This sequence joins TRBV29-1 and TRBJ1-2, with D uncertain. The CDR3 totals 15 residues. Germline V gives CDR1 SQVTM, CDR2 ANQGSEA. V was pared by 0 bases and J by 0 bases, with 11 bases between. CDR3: CSVEEWSEANYGYTF. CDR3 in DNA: TGCAGCGTTGAAGAATGGTCAGAAGCTAACTATGGCTACACCTTC.

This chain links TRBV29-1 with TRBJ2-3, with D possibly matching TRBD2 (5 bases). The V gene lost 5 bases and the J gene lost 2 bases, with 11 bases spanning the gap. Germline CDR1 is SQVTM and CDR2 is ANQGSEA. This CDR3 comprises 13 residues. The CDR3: CSVSAVDTDTQYF. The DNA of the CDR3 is TGCAGCGTTTCAGCGGTCGACACAGATACGCAGTATTTT.